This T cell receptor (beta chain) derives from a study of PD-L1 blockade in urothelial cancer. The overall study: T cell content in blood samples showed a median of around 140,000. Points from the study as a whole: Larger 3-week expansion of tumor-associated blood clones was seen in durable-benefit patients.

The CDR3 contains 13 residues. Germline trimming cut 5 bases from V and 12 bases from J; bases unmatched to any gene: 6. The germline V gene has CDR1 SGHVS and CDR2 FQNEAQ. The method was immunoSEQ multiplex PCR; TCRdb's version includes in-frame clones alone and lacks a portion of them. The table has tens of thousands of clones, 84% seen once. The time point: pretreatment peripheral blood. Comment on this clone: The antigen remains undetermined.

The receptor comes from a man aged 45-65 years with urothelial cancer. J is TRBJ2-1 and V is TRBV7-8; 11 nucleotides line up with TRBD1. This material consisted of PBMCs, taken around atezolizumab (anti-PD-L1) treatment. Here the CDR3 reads CASSIAGTGGQFF. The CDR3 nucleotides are TGTGCCAGCAGCATCGCCGGGACAGGGGGGCAGTTCTTC.